This T cell receptor beta chain was obtained from a study of CD8 T cells in Susac syndrome. Reverse transcription of 0.5 to 1 ug RNA was performed with random hexamers. TCRdb re-analysed the immunoSEQ multiplex PCR reads in MiXCR, keeping a single row per CDR3 protein. The sample gives 180,000 or so distinct CDR3 sequences, roughly 95% of which show up once; roughly 0.1% is in the top ten. Input material: CD4+ T cells from PBMCs. This receptor was obtained from a human donor in good health.

The CDR3, as DNA: TGTGCCAGCAGCCAAGATTGGTCCGCAAGCTCCTACGAGCAGTACTTC. Protein sequence: CASSQDWSASSYEQYF. The chain uses TRBV3-1 and TRBJ2-7; no clear D gene. This CDR3 spans 16 amino acids. The V gene lost 0 bases and the J gene lost 0 bases, with 12 bases spanning the gap. CDR1 and CDR2 (germline): LGHDT, YNNKEL (reference sequence).